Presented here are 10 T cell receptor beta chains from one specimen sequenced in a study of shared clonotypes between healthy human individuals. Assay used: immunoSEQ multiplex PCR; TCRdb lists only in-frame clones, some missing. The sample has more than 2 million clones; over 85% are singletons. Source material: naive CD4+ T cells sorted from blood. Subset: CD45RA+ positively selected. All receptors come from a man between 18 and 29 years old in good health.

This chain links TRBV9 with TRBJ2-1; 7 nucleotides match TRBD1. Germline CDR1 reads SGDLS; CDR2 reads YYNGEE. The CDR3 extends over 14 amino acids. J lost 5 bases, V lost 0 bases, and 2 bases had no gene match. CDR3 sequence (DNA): TGTGCCAGCAGCGTAGACGACAGGGACAATGAGCAGTTCTTC. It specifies CASSVDDRDNEQFF.

Written as DNA, the CDR3 is TGTGCCAGCAGCCCGAAGACAGGGGCCTACGAGCAGTACTTC. Its translation is CASSPKTGAYEQYF. This chain uses TRBV7-2 with TRBJ2-7; 8 nucleotides match TRBD1. Per germline, CDR1 SGHTA and CDR2 FQGNSA. V was pared by 5 bases and J by 2 bases, with 5 bases of the junction left unmatched. The CDR3 runs to 14 residues.

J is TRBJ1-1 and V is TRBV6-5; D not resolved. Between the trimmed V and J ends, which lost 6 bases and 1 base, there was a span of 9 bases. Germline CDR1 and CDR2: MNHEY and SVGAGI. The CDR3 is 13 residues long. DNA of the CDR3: TGTGCCAGCAGACGCGACCAGAACACTGAAGCTTTCTTT. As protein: CASRRDQNTEAFF.

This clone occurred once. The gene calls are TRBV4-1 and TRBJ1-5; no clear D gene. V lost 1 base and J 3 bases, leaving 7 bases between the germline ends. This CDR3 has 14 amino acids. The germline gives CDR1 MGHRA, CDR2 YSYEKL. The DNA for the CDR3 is TGCGCCAGCAGCCAAGGCTCTGTCAATCAGCCCCAGCATTTT. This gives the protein CASSQGSVNQPQHF.

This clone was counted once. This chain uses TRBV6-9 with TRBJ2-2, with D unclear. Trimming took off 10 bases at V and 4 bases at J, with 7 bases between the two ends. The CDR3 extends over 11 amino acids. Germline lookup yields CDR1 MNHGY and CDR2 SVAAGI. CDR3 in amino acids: CATPRTGELFF. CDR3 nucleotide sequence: TGTGCCACCCCCCGCACCGGGGAGCTGTTTTTT.

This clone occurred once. The CDR3 sequence: CASSLSRTGYLRYEQYF. The CDR3 DNA follows: TGTGCCAGCAGCTTGTCAAGGACAGGGTATCTTCGCTACGAGCAGTACTTC. The J gene is TRBJ2-7, the V gene TRBV5-6; 8 positions agree with TRBD1. The germline CDR1 and CDR2 sequences are SGHDT and YYEEEE. The trim removed 1 base at V and 3 bases at J, leaving 12 bases unmatched. The CDR3 covers 17 residues.

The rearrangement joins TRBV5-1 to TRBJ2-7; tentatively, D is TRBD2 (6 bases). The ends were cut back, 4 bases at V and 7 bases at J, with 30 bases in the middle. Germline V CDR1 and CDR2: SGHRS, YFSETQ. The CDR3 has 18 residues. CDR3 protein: CASSQTSKVADLISEQYF. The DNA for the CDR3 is TGCGCCAGCAGCCAAACGTCTAAAGTAGCGGACCTAATCTCAGAGCAGTACTTC. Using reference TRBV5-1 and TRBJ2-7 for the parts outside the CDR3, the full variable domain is KAGVTQTPRYLIKTRGQQVTLSCSPISGHRSVSWYQQTPGQGLQFLFEYFSETQRNKGNFPGRFSGRQFSNSRSEMNVSTLELGDSALYLCASSQTSKVADLISEQYFGPGTRLTVT.

In DNA form, the CDR3 reads TGTGCCAGGCACACCACGAACACTGAAGCTTTCTTT. It codes for CARHTTNTEAFF. This chain joins TRBV21-1 and TRBJ1-1; the D call in the table, TRBD1, was not verified against the DNA. TRBV21-1 is an annotated pseudogene. CDR3 size: 12 residues.

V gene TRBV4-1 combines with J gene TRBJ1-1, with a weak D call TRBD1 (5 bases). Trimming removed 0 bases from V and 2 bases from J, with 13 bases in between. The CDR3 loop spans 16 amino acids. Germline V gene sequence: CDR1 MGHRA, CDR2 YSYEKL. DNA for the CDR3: TGCGCCAGCAGCCAAGATATAGGGGTAGGAAACACTGAAGCTTTCTTT. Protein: CASSQDIGVGNTEAFF.

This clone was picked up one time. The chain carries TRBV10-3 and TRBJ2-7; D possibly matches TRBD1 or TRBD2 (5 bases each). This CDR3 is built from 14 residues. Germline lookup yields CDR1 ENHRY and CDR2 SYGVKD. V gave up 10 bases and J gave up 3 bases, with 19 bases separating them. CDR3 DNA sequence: TGTGCCACCCAGCAGGGACCGATGATCTACGAGCAGTACTTC. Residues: CATQQGPMIYEQYF.